Presented here are 25 T cell receptor beta chains from one specimen sequenced in a study of regulatory T cells in long-lasting Graves disease. Assembly of TCR beta libraries relied on iRepertoire HTBI primers together with Arm-PCR of CDR3 regions. TCRdb passed the multiplex PCR reads through MiXCR, listing each CDR3 protein once. Among hundreds of thousands of distinct CDR3 sequences listed, around 17% were seen once. The time point denotes: newly diagnosed GD, antithyroid drugs for less than 3 months. PBMC RNA was the source of the TCR library. The sample was also linked to a second study, of T cells in Graves' hyperthyroidism and ophthalmopathy.

The starting material was peripheral blood mononuclear cells (PBMCs), obtained at new diagnosis, from a patient treated with antithyroid drugs. Receptor source: a man between 40 and 49 years old with Graves disease.

The table lists this clonotype with many counts. The V call is TRBV2, the J call TRBJ2-1; D is undetermined. The V and J ends lost 1 base and 7 bases respectively, with 8 bases between them. The length of the CDR3 is 13 residues. Looked up from germline, CDR1 is SNHLY and CDR2 is FYNNEI. The CDR3 nucleotides are TGTGCCAGCAGTGAAGGACTGGAAAATGAGCAGTTCTTC. Its translation is CASSEGLENEQFF.

This clonotype was seen ten or more times. The rearrangement joins TRBV12-3 or TRBV12-4 to TRBJ2-5, with 7 bases lining up with TRBD1. This CDR3 is built from 14 residues. V shed 5 bases and J 10 bases; nucleotides not matched to a gene: 13. In nucleotides, the CDR3 is TGTGCCAGCAGTGCCGGGACAGTTTGGGCCGACCAGTACTTC. Its translation is CASSAGTVWADQYF.

The CDR3 nucleotides read TGTGCCAGCAGTTTACTGGGTGGGGGGGGCGGTCAGCCCCAGCATTTT. Translated: CASSLLGGGGGQPQHF. The J gene is TRBJ1-5, the V gene TRBV28; TRBD1 is a possible D gene (6 bases). The germline V gene encodes CDR1 MDHEN and CDR2 SYDVKM. V lost 2 bases and J 6 bases, leaving 17 bases between the germline ends. The CDR3 covers 16 residues.

In this sample, this clonotype turned up a few times. This sequence joins TRBV12-5 and TRBJ2-3; possibly TRBD2 for D (6 bases). Germline CDR1 is LGHNT and CDR2 is FRNRAP. The length of the CDR3 is 18 residues. V gave up 1 base and J gave up 0 bases, with 17 bases separating them. The CDR3 DNA reads TGTGCTAGTGGTTTGGGCGCTGCTAGCGCCGGGAGCACAGATACGCAGTATTTT. This translates into CASGLGAASAGSTDTQYF.

There are many counts of this clonotype. The J gene is TRBJ2-5, the V gene TRBV10-3; 7 bases align to TRBD1. Germline lookup yields CDR1 ENHRY and CDR2 SYGVKD. V dropped 10 bases and J dropped 2; count of bases not matched to a gene: 7. CDR3 length equals 13 residues. The CDR3 DNA sequence: TGTGCCACCTCCGGGACAGCGCAAGAGACCCAGTACTTC. This translates into CATSGTAQETQYF.

The sample holds many counts of this clonotype. The chain couples TRBV2 to TRBJ2-7; possibly TRBD1 or TRBD2 for D (5 bases each). This CDR3 is built from 13 residues. Germline V lookup: CDR1 SNHLY, CDR2 FYNNEI. The ends were cut back, 0 bases at V and 2 bases at J, with 5 bases in the middle. CDR3 sequence (DNA): TGTGCCAGCAGTGAAGCGGGACCCTACGAGCAGTACTTC. Protein sequence: CASSEAGPYEQYF.

The sample holds many counts of this clonotype. The chain joins TRBV18 to TRBJ2-7; D remains ambiguous. Trimming stripped 1 base from V and 5 bases from J, with 3 bases between. The V gene's germline CDR1 is KGHSH and CDR2 LQKENI. CDR3 length: 11 residues. As DNA, the CDR3 is TGTGCCAGCTCACCACGACACGAGCAGTACTTC. It is translated as CASSPRHEQYF.

This clonotype was counted many times. This rearrangement joins TRBV5-1 to TRBJ1-5, with D possibly being TRBD1 (6 bases). V gave up 0 bases and J gave up 3 bases, with 19 bases separating them. The CDR3 covers 18 residues. CDR1 SGHRS and CDR2 YFSETQ come from the germline V gene. The CDR3 sequence: CASSLAPLTGRPNQPQHF. In nucleotides, the CDR3 is TGCGCCAGCAGCTTGGCACCACTCACAGGGCGTCCCAATCAGCCCCAGCATTTT.

The chain uses TRBV5-4 and TRBJ1-6; D unresolved. Germline V lookup: CDR1 SGHNT, CDR2 YYREEE (reference sequence). The length of the CDR3 is 16 residues. V lost 0 bases to trimming and J lost 7 bases, with 14 bases between them. CDR3: CASSLGEPRPNSPLHF. The DNA of the CDR3 is TGTGCCAGCAGCTTGGGGGAACCGAGACCCAATTCACCCCTCCACTTT.

The chain carries TRBV20-1 and TRBJ2-5; a possible D gene is TRBD2 (6 bases). The V and J ends lost 0 bases and 2 bases respectively, with 13 bases between them. From germline, CDR1 is DFQATT and CDR2 SNEGSKA (reference sequence). There are 15 residues in the CDR3. The CDR3, as DNA: TGCAGTGCTAGAGATACGGCGGGGATGCAAGAGACCCAGTACTTC. Translated: CSARDTAGMQETQYF.

J is TRBJ2-3 and V is TRBV10-3, with D perhaps TRBD1 or TRBD2 (5 bases each). V was trimmed by 8 bases and J by 4 bases, leaving 7 bases between them. This CDR3 is built from 11 residues. Germline assignment: CDR1 ENHRY and CDR2 SYGVKD. The CDR3 sequence is CAIGGPDTQYF. Here the CDR3 DNA reads TGTGCCATCGGGGGACCAGATACGCAGTATTTT.

This clonotype occurred many times. This sequence joins TRBV6-5 and TRBJ1-5; D possibly corresponds to TRBD1 (5 bases). The CDR3 length is 13 residues. Germline CDR1 MNHEY, CDR2 SVGAGI. The V and J ends lost 4 bases and 2 bases respectively, with 6 bases between them. Written as DNA, the CDR3 is TGTGCCAGCAGTTCGGGGGGCAATCAGCCCCAGCATTTT. This gives the protein CASSSGGNQPQHF.

With respect to this clonotype: A much larger clone lies a single base off, so this may be a read error. Since the CDR3 does not end with the conserved phenylalanine or tryptophan, this likely comes from a read error. V and J are TRBV2 and TRBJ1-2; 7 nucleotides align to TRBD1. Germline CDR1 reads SNHLY; CDR2 reads FYNNEI. J gave up 7 bases and V 6 bases, and 8 bases lay outside the gene matches. There are 13 residues in the CDR3. CDR3 residues: CASRTGSPSGYTL. CDR3 in DNA: TGTGCCAGCAGGACAGGGTCGCCGTCTGGCTACACCCTC.

V usage is TRBV7-2 and J usage is TRBJ2-1; possible D gene TRBD2, 5 bases. CDR3 length equals 17 residues. The V end was cut by 5 bases, the J end by 0 bases, with 17 bases between. Germline V gene data show CDR1 as SGHTA and CDR2 as FQGNSA. CDR3 protein: CASSPTGLSPSYNEQFF. The CDR3 coding sequence is TGTGCCAGCAGCCCAACTGGACTCTCCCCCTCCTACAATGAGCAGTTCTTC.

The sample holds many counts of this clonotype. The chain couples TRBV2 to TRBJ1-2; D unclear. V was cut by 6 bases and J by 3 bases, with 23 bases left in between. The CDR3 is 17 amino acids. In germline, CDR1 is SNHLY, CDR2 FYNNEI. CDR3 region: CASSQYQSPGKDYGYTF. In DNA, the CDR3 is TGTGCCAGCAGCCAGTACCAATCACCCGGCAAGGACTATGGCTACACCTTC.

This clonotype was detected ten times or more. This chain joins TRBV5-1 and TRBJ2-7; D possibly corresponds to TRBD1 (5 bases). This CDR3 has 15 residues. Germline V lookup: CDR1 SGHRS, CDR2 YFSETQ. Trimming took off 0 bases at V and 1 base at J, with 11 bases between the two ends. In DNA, the CDR3 is TGCGCCAGCAGCTTGGCCCCACAGGCATCCTACGAGCAGTACTTC. As protein: CASSLAPQASYEQYF.

This clonotype has a count of ten or more. The chain combines TRBV3-1 with TRBJ2-5; 14 bases line up with TRBD2. Per the germline V gene, CDR1 is LGHDT and CDR2 is YNNKEL (reference sequence). V lost 3 bases and J lost 5; bases outside the gene matches: 2. The CDR3 has 15 residues. The CDR3 nucleotides are TGTGCCAGCAGCCAGACTAGCGGGGGGGCCGAGACCCAGTACTTC. Its protein product is CASSQTSGGAETQYF.

This clonotype was seen at least ten times. CDR3 nucleotide sequence: TGCGCCAGCAGCTTGGCTAGTGTCGCAGGGGACACAGATACGCAGTATTTT. Protein product: CASSLASVAGDTDTQYF. The V call is TRBV5-1, the J call TRBJ2-3; TRBD1 is a possible D gene (6 bases). Germline V gene sequence: CDR1 SGHRS, CDR2 YFSETQ. The CDR3 length is 17 residues. V was shortened by 0 bases and J by 2 bases, with 16 bases between the two germline ends.

At least ten counts were recorded for this clonotype. V and J are TRBV20-1 and TRBJ2-7; 7 bases agree with TRBD2. The CDR3 has 11 amino acids. V lost 3 bases, J lost 9 bases, and 5 bases stayed unmatched. Germline V gene lookup returns CDR1 DFQATT and CDR2 SNEGSKA (reference sequence). The CDR3 region is CSASHGEGQYF. In nucleotides, the CDR3 is TGCAGTGCTAGTCACGGGGAGGGGCAGTACTTC.

This clonotype occurred many times. V and J are TRBV28 and TRBJ1-1; D not certain. This CDR3 is 11 amino acids long. V shed 6 bases and J shed 11 bases, with 13 bases lying between them. Germline assignment: CDR1 MDHEN and CDR2 SYDVKM. The CDR3 sequence: CASRTRGFAFF. DNA for the CDR3: TGTGCCAGCAGAACCCGGGGATTTGCTTTCTTT. Full variable domain (remainder filled in from reference TRBV28 and TRBJ1-1): DVKVTQSSRYLVKRTGEKVFLECVQDMDHENMFWYRQDPGLGLRLIYFSYDVKMKEKGDIPEGYSVSREKKERFSLILESASTNQTSMYLCASRTRGFAFFGQGTRLTVV.

The rearrangement links TRBV27 to TRBJ2-7; D might be TRBD1 (6 bases). Germline loops: CDR1 MNHEY, CDR2 SMNVEV (reference sequence). The V end was cut by 2 bases, the J end by 1 base, with 12 bases between. The CDR3 sequence is 15 residues long. CDR3 DNA sequence: TGTGCCAGCAGTTTAAGGGCTAGGGGGTCCTACGAGCAGTACTTC. Translation gives CASSLRARGSYEQYF.

The chain recombines TRBV28 with TRBJ2-3; D ambiguous. Germline V gene sequence: CDR1 MDHEN, CDR2 SYDVKM. V dropped 6 bases and J dropped 0 bases, with 10 bases sitting between them. This CDR3 region has 14 residues. In DNA, the CDR3 is TGTGCCAGCAGCCGGAGACACAGCACAGATACGCAGTATTTT. Amino acids: CASSRRHSTDTQYF.

The V gene is TRBV30, the J gene TRBJ2-3; 11 nucleotides line up with TRBD1. The germline V gene encodes CDR1 GTSNPN and CDR2 SVGIG (reference sequence). This CDR3 region has 13 residues. J was trimmed by 4 bases and V by 6 bases; bases with no gene match: 3. CDR3 in DNA: TGTGCCTGCGGACAGGGGGCTTCAGATACGCAGTATTTT. Its translation is CACGQGASDTQYF.

Many counts were recorded for this clonotype. The chain has TRBV20-1 and TRBJ2-7; a possible D gene is TRBD1 (6 bases). The germline V gene encodes CDR1 DFQATT and CDR2 SNEGSKA (reference sequence). CDR3 size: 14 residues. With 4 bases removed from V and 0 bases from J, the gap between germline ends came to 13 bases. CDR3 bases: TGCAGTGCTACCCAGACAGGCCGCTCCTACGAGCAGTACTTC. Translated: CSATQTGRSYEQYF.

V is TRBV11-2 and J is TRBJ2-5; D call uncertain. This CDR3 region has 16 residues. Germline assignment: CDR1 SGHAT and CDR2 FQNNGV. V was trimmed by 2 bases and J by 1 base, leaving 14 bases between them. This chain's CDR3 is CASSLQPPGFQETQYF. The CDR3 DNA is TGTGCCAGCAGCTTACAGCCCCCCGGGTTCCAAGAGACCCAGTACTTC. Combining the CDR3 with reference TRBV11-2 and TRBJ2-5 gives the whole variable domain EAGVAQSPRYKIIEKRQSVAFWCNPISGHATLYWYQQILGQGPKLLIQFQNNGVVDDSQLPKDRFSAERLKGVDSTLKIQPAKLEDSAVYLCASSLQPPGFQETQYFGPGTRLLVL.